Shown below are 31 T cell receptor beta chains from a single sample sequenced in a study of cytomegalovirus exposure and HLA in healthy donors. The study ran its PCR with 60 Vbeta and 13 Jbeta primers. This table comes from immunoSEQ multiplex PCR, and its TCRdb copy is limited to in-frame clones, with some not included. Of 80,000 or so clones in the sample, 77% were seen once. Sequenced input: PBMCs. Receptors originate from a man aged 50-60 years in good health and CMV-seropositive.

The chain links TRBV11-3 to TRBJ2-5, with 10 bases matching TRBD1. Looked up from germline, CDR1 is SGHNT and CDR2 is YENEEA. The CDR3 loop spans 12 amino acids. V shed 7 bases and J 5 bases; nucleotides not matched to a gene: 1. CDR3: CASKGQGETQYF. The CDR3 DNA is TGTGCCAGCAAGGGACAGGGGGAGACCCAGTACTTC. Together with reference TRBV11-3 and TRBJ2-5, the CDR3 gives the full variable domain: EAGVVQSPRYKIIEKKQPVAFWCNPISGHNTLYWYLQNLGQGPELLIRYENEEAVDDSQLPKDRFSAERLKGVDSTLKIQPAELGDSAVYLCASKGQGETQYFGPGTRLLVL.

This chain uses TRBV19 with TRBJ2-1; 7 nucleotides match TRBD2. Germline V gene data show CDR1 as LNHDA and CDR2 as SQIVND (reference sequence). The CDR3 sequence is 16 residues long. V shed 1 base, J shed 2 bases, and the junction held 5 bases outside the gene matches. CDR3 nucleotide sequence: TGTGCCAGTAGTATAGCAGGCGGGAGCGCCTACAATGAGCAGTTCTTC. Translating it yields CASSIAGGSAYNEQFF.

This clone turned up a few times. The chain joins TRBV15 to TRBJ2-5; 7 nucleotides agree with TRBD1. CDR3 length: 15 amino acids. CDR1 is LNHNV and CDR2 is YYDKDF in the germline V gene (reference sequence). J gave up 5 bases and V 3 bases, and 9 bases lay outside the gene matches. The CDR3 loop reads CATSSTQGRGETQYF. The CDR3 bases are TGTGCCACCAGCAGCACACAGGGGAGAGGGGAGACCCAGTACTTC. The variable domain in full, with the rest retrieved from reference TRBV15 and TRBJ2-5, is DAMVIQNPRYQVTQFGKPVTLSCSQTLNHNVMYWYQQKSSQAPKLLFHYYDKDFNNEADTPDNFQSRRPNTSFCFLDIRSPGLGDTAMYLCATSSTQGRGETQYFGPGTRLLVL.

This chain connects TRBV4-3 to TRBJ2-3, with no clear D. The CDR3 runs to 13 residues. Germline loops: CDR1 LGHNA, CDR2 YSLEER. The ends were cut back, 1 base at V and 4 bases at J, with 6 bases in the middle. The CDR3 region has the DNA TGCGCCAGCAGCCAAGTTCGGGCAGATACGCAGTATTTT. It specifies CASSQVRADTQYF.

The CDR3 region is CASSMTGGLQETQYF. The CDR3 bases are TGTGCCAGTAGTATGACGGGGGGCCTCCAAGAGACCCAGTACTTC. The chain couples TRBV19 to TRBJ2-5; tentative D call: TRBD2 (7 bases). The germline CDR1 and CDR2 sequences are LNHDA and SQIVND (reference sequence). This CDR3 has 15 residues. V lost 3 bases, J lost 1 base, and 12 bases lay in between.

The V call is TRBV30, the J call TRBJ1-1; no firm D call. Germline CDR1 and CDR2: GTSNPN and SVGIG (reference sequence). CDR3 length equals 12 residues. Trimming removed 0 bases from V and 4 bases from J, with 6 bases in between. CDR3 in amino acids: CAWSVLGTEAFF. The DNA of the CDR3 is TGTGCCTGGAGTGTACTCGGCACTGAAGCTTTCTTT.

The rearrangement links TRBV5-1 to TRBJ2-7, with D tentatively TRBD2 (6 bases). Trimming stripped 0 bases from V and 2 bases from J, with 12 bases between. Germline lookup yields CDR1 SGHRS and CDR2 YFSETQ. The length of the CDR3 is 15 residues. CDR3 nucleotides: TGCGCCAGCAGCTTGGGCGGGGTAGAGACCTACGAGCAGTACTTC. This gives the protein CASSLGGVETYEQYF.

The V and J genes are TRBV18 and TRBJ1-1; D is possibly TRBD1 (6 bases). Germline CDR1 is KGHSH and CDR2 is LQKENI. The CDR3 contains 16 residues. V shed 2 bases and J shed 1 base, with 14 bases lying between them. CDR3 sequence: CASSPMSRGANTEAFF. The CDR3 nucleotides are TGTGCCAGCTCACCAATGTCTCGGGGGGCGAACACTGAAGCTTTCTTT.

V and J are TRBV4-1 and TRBJ1-3, with D perhaps TRBD1 (5 bases). Trimming cost V 0 bases and J 9 bases, with 9 bases left between them. The CDR3 contains 13 residues. The germline V gene has CDR1 MGHRA and CDR2 YSYEKL. The CDR3 nucleotides are TGCGCCAGCAGCCAAGATCACGGGGGCACCATATATTTT. As protein: CASSQDHGGTIYF.

The CDR3 sequence is CASSLRQGDEKLFF. In DNA form, the CDR3 reads TGTGCCAGCAGCCTCCGACAGGGGGATGAAAAACTGTTTTTT. The genes are TRBV11-3 and TRBJ1-4, with 9 bases fitting TRBD1. This CDR3 has 14 residues. Germline assignment: CDR1 SGHNT and CDR2 YENEEA. Trimming cost V 5 bases and J 6 bases; bases outside gene matches: 4.

This clone was detected only a few times. V usage is TRBV7-2 and J usage is TRBJ2-5; 9 nucleotides align to TRBD2. The junction had 11 bases not matched to a gene; V was cut back by 8 bases and J by 1 base. This CDR3 comprises 16 residues. Germline CDR1 reads SGHTA; CDR2 reads FQGNSA. CDR3 nucleotides: TGTGCCAGCGCCGTCCACGGTAGCGGGAGCCAAGAGACCCAGTACTTC. This encodes CASAVHGSGSQETQYF.

The chain links TRBV9 to TRBJ2-1, with 8 nucleotides matching TRBD2. V shed 2 bases and J 6 bases; nucleotides not matched to a gene: 7. In germline, CDR1 is SGDLS, CDR2 YYNGEE. The CDR3 is 15 amino acids. The CDR3 DNA is TGTGCCAGCAGCGTTAGCGGGACCGCCACCAATGAGCAGTTCTTC. Protein product: CASSVSGTATNEQFF. The whole variable domain, filled in from reference TRBV9 and TRBJ2-1, reads DSGVTQTPKHLITATGQRVTLRCSPRSGDLSVYWYQQSLDQGLQFLIQYYNGEERAKGNILERFSAQQFPDLHSELNLSSLELGDSALYFCASSVSGTATNEQFFGPGTRLTVL.

This chain joins TRBV9 and TRBJ1-1; 12 bases map to TRBD1. Germline V gene sequence: CDR1 SGDLS, CDR2 YYNGEE. The V gene end was trimmed by 6 bases and the J gene end by 4 bases; junction bases not matched to a gene: 10. The CDR3 runs 16 residues. The CDR3 region is CASNPGQGAIGTEAFF. The CDR3 bases are TGTGCCAGCAACCCGGGACAGGGGGCAATTGGCACTGAAGCTTTCTTT.

Only a few counts were recorded for this clone. This rearrangement joins TRBV19 to TRBJ1-1, with TRBD1 identical over 7 bases. This CDR3 is built from 13 residues. With V trimmed by 8 bases and J by 0 bases, 3 bases remained unmatched. From germline, CDR1 is LNHDA and CDR2 SQIVND (reference sequence). The CDR3 region has the DNA TGTGCCAGTCAGGGACAGCTGAACACTGAAGCTTTCTTT. It translates to CASQGQLNTEAFF.

The DNA of the CDR3 is TGTGCCAGTAGTACAGGGGACAGCCAAACCTACGAGCAGTACTTC. It yields the protein CASSTGDSQTYEQYF. V is TRBV19 and J is TRBJ2-5, with 7 nucleotides matching TRBD1. The J call may not be correct, given that the DNA end is closer to TRBJ2-7. Germline CDR1 and CDR2: LNHDA and SQIVND (reference sequence). The CDR3 loop spans 15 amino acids.

The gene calls are TRBV5-1 and TRBJ2-1; D might be TRBD2 (7 bases). CDR3 length: 15 residues. The germline gives CDR1 SGHRS, CDR2 YFSETQ. V shed 3 bases and J shed 2 bases, with 12 bases lying between them. CDR3 in DNA: TGCGCCAGCAGCTCTAACGGGGGGCCCTACAATGAGCAGTTCTTC. It encodes CASSSNGGPYNEQFF. Looking up the rest from reference TRBV5-1 and TRBJ2-1 gives the full variable domain: KAGVTQTPRYLIKTRGQQVTLSCSPISGHRSVSWYQQTPGQGLQFLFEYFSETQRNKGNFPGRFSGRQFSNSRSEMNVSTLELGDSALYLCASSSNGGPYNEQFFGPGTRLTVL.

This chain uses TRBV11-3 with TRBJ2-1; TRBD2 aligns across 15 bases. CDR3 length: 19 residues. The ends lost 5 bases at V and 5 bases at J; junction bases unmatched: 13. Germline V gene sequence: CDR1 SGHNT, CDR2 YENEEA. Written as DNA, the CDR3 is TGTGCCAGCAGCCACCAGACCGGGACTAGCGGGAGGTTCAACAATGAGCAGTTCTTC. Translated, it gives CASSHQTGTSGRFNNEQFF. Using reference TRBV11-3 and TRBJ2-1 for the parts outside the CDR3, the full variable domain is EAGVVQSPRYKIIEKKQPVAFWCNPISGHNTLYWYLQNLGQGPELLIRYENEEAVDDSQLPKDRFSAERLKGVDSTLKIQPAELGDSAVYLCASSHQTGTSGRFNNEQFFGPGTRLTVL.

In its sample, this clone was seen a few times. The chain has TRBV29-1 and TRBJ1-5, with D possibly TRBD1 on 5 matching bases. Trimming stripped 6 bases from V and 2 bases from J, with 5 bases between. Germline CDR1 and CDR2: SQVTM and ANQGSEA. There are 11 residues in the CDR3. In DNA form, the CDR3 reads TGCAGCGTAGGGGGCAATCAGCCCCAGCATTTT. Translated, it gives CSVGGNQPQHF.

The table lists this clone with a few counts. This chain uses TRBV4-3 with TRBJ2-7; TRBD1 matches 9 bases. Trimming took 0 bases from V and 2 from J; bases not matched to a gene: 8. Per the germline V gene, CDR1 is LGHNA and CDR2 is YSLEER. The CDR3 is made up of 17 amino acids. CDR3 residues: CASSQDRQGEVAYEQYF. The CDR3 DNA follows: TGCGCCAGCAGCCAAGATCGACAGGGGGAAGTTGCCTACGAGCAGTACTTC.

The rearrangement uses TRBV11-2 and TRBJ2-1; a weak D match, TRBD2 (5 bases). The V end was cut by 10 bases, the J end by 1 base, with 14 bases between. The CDR3 loop spans 14 amino acids. Germline V gives CDR1 SGHAT, CDR2 FQNNGV. In DNA, the CDR3 is TGTGCCACTCGGGGTAGTTCTTCCTACAATGAGCAGTTCTTC. Amino acids: CATRGSSSYNEQFF.

This clone was seen a single time. The chain combines TRBV6-5 with TRBJ2-1; D possibly corresponds to TRBD2 (6 bases). Germline lookup yields CDR1 MNHEY and CDR2 SVGAGI. The CDR3 loop spans 15 amino acids. Trimming took off 4 bases at V and 8 bases at J, with 18 bases between the two ends. This chain's CDR3 is CASSSSDSTGDEQFF. For the CDR3, the DNA is TGTGCCAGCAGTTCTAGCGACTCGACGGGCGATGAGCAGTTCTTC.

V gene TRBV25-1 combines with J gene TRBJ1-3; D unclear. CDR1 is MGHDK, CDR2 SYGVNS, per germline. CDR3 size: 13 residues. V was trimmed by 4 bases and J by 0 bases, leaving 4 bases between them. CDR3 residues: CASSVFSGNTIYF. CDR3 DNA sequence: TGTGCCAGCAGTGTCTTCTCTGGAAACACCATATATTTT. Full variable domain (missing parts from reference TRBV25-1 and TRBJ1-3): EADIYQTPRYLVIGTGKKITLECSQTMGHDKMYWYQQDPGMELHLIHYSYGVNSTEKGDLSSESTVSRIRTEHFPLTLESARPSHTSQYLCASSVFSGNTIYFGEGSWLTVV.

V usage is TRBV7-9 and J usage is TRBJ2-1; D uncertain. The CDR3 totals 13 residues. Germline CDR1 and CDR2: SEHNR and FQNEAQ (reference sequence). V lost 2 bases and J lost 8, with 10 bases in between. The CDR3 loop reads CASSLLSVDEQFF. In DNA form, the CDR3 reads TGTGCCAGCAGCTTACTATCGGTTGATGAGCAGTTCTTC.

The CDR3 protein is CAWSEGLAGGAEQFF. DNA of the CDR3: TGTGCCTGGAGCGAAGGGCTAGCGGGAGGAGCCGAGCAGTTCTTC. The rearrangement links TRBV30 to TRBJ2-1; TRBD2 aligns across 11 bases. The V and J ends lost 3 bases and 10 bases, in that order; junction bases with no gene match: 11. The length of the CDR3 is 15 residues. Looked up from germline, CDR1 is GTSNPN and CDR2 is SVGIG (reference sequence).

The CDR3 bases are TGCGCCGCTGAGTGCTGTCAGGGCCCCGGGGAGCTGTTTTTT. Amino acids: CAAECCQGPGELFF. The chain couples TRBV10-1 to TRBJ2-2; D is perhaps TRBD1 (5 bases). The CDR3 runs 14 residues. Germline assignment: CDR1 WNHNN and CDR2 SYGVQD (reference sequence). Between the trimmed V and J ends, which lost 11 bases and 6 bases, there was a span of 19 bases.

V gene TRBV18 combines with J gene TRBJ2-1; maybe TRBD2 (5 bases). The germline gives CDR1 KGHSH, CDR2 LQKENI. CDR3 length equals 14 residues. The V end lost 0 bases, the J end lost 6 bases, and 9 bases lay between the germline ends. This CDR3 reads CASSPPAGGNEQFF. Here the CDR3 DNA reads TGTGCCAGCTCACCACCCGCGGGCGGCAATGAGCAGTTCTTC.

V gene TRBV27 combines with J gene TRBJ2-1, with 11 bases matching TRBD2. The CDR3 is 17 residues long. With 2 bases clipped from V and 5 bases from J, the junction kept 8 bases outside the gene matches. The V gene's germline CDR1 is MNHEY and CDR2 SMNVEV (reference sequence). CDR3 coding DNA: TGTGCCAGCAGTTTAATTAGAGGGACTAGCGGAGACAATGAGCAGTTCTTC. It yields the protein CASSLIRGTSGDNEQFF.

This clone was counted only a few times. The V and J genes are TRBV7-2 and TRBJ1-4, with 7 bases fitting TRBD1. Germline CDR1 SGHTA, CDR2 FQGNSA. The ends lost 5 bases at V and 6 bases at J; junction bases unmatched: 3. The CDR3 has 13 amino acids. The CDR3 DNA is TGTGCCAGCAGCCTCGGGACAGATGAAAAACTGTTTTTT. Protein sequence: CASSLGTDEKLFF. The full variable domain, its missing parts supplied by reference TRBV7-2 and TRBJ1-4, is GAGVSQSPSNKVTEKGKDVELRCDPISGHTALYWYRQSLGQGLEFLIYFQGNSAPDKSGLPSDRFSAERTGGSVSTLTIQRTQQEDSAVYLCASSLGTDEKLFFGSGTQLSVL.

The chain couples TRBV5-1 to TRBJ1-4; 7 bases agree with TRBD1. The germline V gene encodes CDR1 SGHRS and CDR2 YFSETQ. The CDR3 runs to 16 residues. After removal of 0 bases from V and 4 bases from J, the junction contained 6 bases not matched to a gene. The CDR3 sequence is CASSLGRRGLNEKLFF. CDR3 nucleotides: TGCGCCAGCAGCTTGGGCCGGAGGGGGCTTAATGAAAAACTGTTTTTT.

In this sample, this clone turned up once. At one end, the junction sequence differs from germline, possibly due to a read error. The chain joins TRBV11-2 to TRBJ2-7, with 15 positions matching TRBD2. The germline V gene encodes CDR1 SGHAT and CDR2 FQNNGV. The CDR3 has 13 residues. CDR3 residues: CASSPGTSGRPTF. The CDR3 region has the DNA TGTGCCAGCAGCCCCGGGACTAGCGGGAGGCCCACCTTC.

The V gene is TRBV2, the J gene TRBJ1-2; TRBD1 aligns across 8 bases. The CDR3 consists of 16 residues. The junction had 9 bases not matched to a gene; V was cut back by 0 bases and J by 6 bases. Germline V gene sequence: CDR1 SNHLY, CDR2 FYNNEI. CDR3 in DNA: TGTGCCAGCAGTGAAGCGCTTACAGGGGGTTCTGATGGCTACACCTTC. This translates into CASSEALTGGSDGYTF.